These 19 T cell receptor beta chains came from one sample sequenced in a study of T-cell memory formation after mild COVID-19. Each CDR3 protein is one row after TCRdb ran MiXCR on the 5' RACE reads. The data show fewer than 250,000 distinct CDR3 sequences, roughly 27% seen once. Input material: PBMCs or a T cell subset sorted from them (not recorded which). Receptors originate from an adult woman who had mild COVID-19 (a few samples of this study predate the infection). Cell type and time point are not known.

The chain links TRBV6-2 or TRBV6-3 to TRBJ1-5, with D unclear. The CDR3 extends over 15 amino acids. V lost 1 base and J lost 1, with 8 bases in between. In germline, CDR1 is MNHEY, CDR2 SVGEGT. The CDR3: CASSYWSPSNQPQHF. The CDR3 DNA reads TGTGCCAGCAGTTACTGGTCCCCAAGCAATCAGCCCCAGCATTTT.

This clonotype was observed a handful of times. The chain employs TRBV12-3 or TRBV12-4 and TRBJ2-7, with 13 bases lining up with TRBD2. Unmatched junction bases numbered 3, after V lost 5 bases and J lost 2 bases. The CDR3 spans 15 residues. CDR3 amino acids: CASSGGLAGTYEQYF. The CDR3 DNA reads as TGTGCCAGCAGTGGGGGACTAGCGGGAACCTACGAGCAGTACTTC.

This clonotype was seen a handful of times. The chain uses TRBV29-1 and TRBJ2-7; 7 positions match TRBD1. V lost 0 bases and J lost 2; bases outside the gene matches: 7. The CDR3 has 15 amino acids. CDR1 is SQVTM and CDR2 is ANQGSEA in the germline V gene. CDR3 region: CSVEDLTTGPYEQYF. The CDR3 DNA reads TGCAGCGTTGAAGATCTAACGACAGGGCCCTACGAGCAGTACTTC.

This clonotype has more than one count but fewer than ten. V and J are TRBV15 and TRBJ2-7; D is undetermined. Trimming shortened V by 0 bases and J by 4 bases, and 7 bases separated the two germline ends. CDR1 is LNHNV and CDR2 is YYDKDF in the germline V gene (reference sequence). This CDR3 region has 13 residues. This CDR3 reads CATSREQNYEQYF. The CDR3 DNA is TGTGCCACCAGCAGAGAGCAGAATTACGAGCAGTACTTC.

The V gene is TRBV7-9, the J gene TRBJ2-1; D uncertain. The CDR3 covers 13 residues. Germline V gene sequence: CDR1 SEHNR, CDR2 FQNEAQ (reference sequence). The V end was cut by 4 bases, the J end by 10 bases, with 14 bases between. The CDR3 nucleotides are TGTGCCAGCAGCTCTCTGTCTTTTGGGGAGCAGTTCTTC. Translated: CASSSLSFGEQFF.

This clonotype was observed a handful of times. The V and J genes are TRBV5-1 and TRBJ1-2; the D gene is possibly TRBD1 (5 bases). In germline, CDR1 is SGHRS, CDR2 YFSETQ. This CDR3 is built from 17 residues. The germline V and J ends were trimmed by 0 bases and 5 bases, with 20 bases remaining between them. Here the CDR3 DNA reads TGCGCCAGCAGCTTGGAGGTCGGGCAAGGGGCGGAATATGGCTACACCTTC. This gives the protein CASSLEVGQGAEYGYTF.

This clonotype was detected a few times. The rearrangement links TRBV24-1 to TRBJ2-1; 10 nucleotides agree with TRBD1. This CDR3 is built from 16 residues. Germline CDR1 is KGHDR and CDR2 is SFDVKD. Trimming removed 5 bases from V and 2 bases from J; junction bases left unmatched: 5. This CDR3 is CATSATGTGAYNEQFF. CDR3 DNA: TGTGCCACCAGTGCAACCGGGACAGGGGCCTACAATGAGCAGTTCTTC.

This chain connects TRBV9 to TRBJ2-3; D is uncertain. The germline V gene has CDR1 SGDLS and CDR2 YYNGEE. The V gene lost 4 bases and the J gene lost 2 bases, with 14 bases spanning the gap. The CDR3 runs 15 residues. The CDR3 loop is CASSLPPSYTDTQYF. The CDR3 coding sequence is TGTGCCAGCAGCCTCCCACCGAGCTACACAGATACGCAGTATTTT.

This clonotype was observed a few times. This chain joins TRBV19 and TRBJ2-1; TRBD2 matches at 10 bases. The germline CDR1 and CDR2 sequences are LNHDA and SQIVND (reference sequence). V lost 4 bases to trimming and J lost 4 bases; unmatched junction nucleotides: 4. The CDR3 is 15 amino acids. This CDR3 is CASSNRTSGYNEQFF. DNA of the CDR3: TGTGCCAGTAGTAACCGGACTAGCGGTTACAATGAGCAGTTCTTC.

This clonotype has only a few counts. The rearrangement uses TRBV20-1 and TRBJ2-7; D is tentatively TRBD1 or TRBD2 (6 bases each). This CDR3 spans 14 amino acids. The V gene's germline CDR1 is DFQATT and CDR2 SNEGSKA (reference sequence). V dropped 1 base and J dropped 0 bases, with 10 bases sitting between them. CDR3 DNA sequence: TGCAGTGCTAGAGGAGGGGGGCTCTCCTACGAGCAGTACTTC. It specifies CSARGGGLSYEQYF.

This clonotype was observed a handful of times. The genes are TRBV7-9 and TRBJ2-7, with D perhaps given as TRBD1 or TRBD2 (5 bases each). The CDR3 is 16 residues long. The V gene's germline CDR1 is SEHNR and CDR2 FQNEAQ (reference sequence). V was clipped by 1 base and J by 3 bases, with 16 bases between them. In DNA, the CDR3 is TGTGCCAGCAGCTTAGGGGTGGGACCTCCGGACTACGAGCAGTACTTC. Protein: CASSLGVGPPDYEQYF.

V is TRBV9 and J is TRBJ2-3; TRBD2 matches 8 bases. V lost 3 bases to trimming and J lost 2 bases; unmatched junction nucleotides: 8. This CDR3 is built from 16 residues. Germline assignment: CDR1 SGDLS and CDR2 YYNGEE. CDR3 protein: CASSEGIAGLTDTQYF. Written as DNA, the CDR3 is TGTGCCAGCAGCGAGGGAATAGCGGGACTCACAGATACGCAGTATTTT.

The rearrangement links TRBV5-1 to TRBJ1-6; D perhaps matches TRBD1 (5 bases). Germline CDR1 SGHRS, CDR2 YFSETQ. CDR3 length: 17 residues. Trimming pared 5 bases from V and 7 bases from J, leaving 22 bases between. The CDR3 here is CASRPDLGSGPNSPLHF. The CDR3 DNA sequence: TGCGCCAGCAGACCCGATCTAGGTTCGGGACCAAATTCACCCCTCCACTTT.

The chain has TRBV20-1 and TRBJ1-1, with 7 bases identical to TRBD1. The CDR3 is made up of 13 amino acids. Germline CDR1 and CDR2: DFQATT and SNEGSKA (reference sequence). With V trimmed by 6 bases and J by 4 bases, 8 bases remained unmatched. In DNA, the CDR3 is TGCAGTGCCGTGACAGGGAAGGTCACTGAAGCTTTCTTT. Protein product: CSAVTGKVTEAFF.

The V call is TRBV7-9, the J call TRBJ2-5, with 8 bases fitting TRBD2. Germline CDR1 SEHNR, CDR2 FQNEAQ (reference sequence). Trimming at V came to 4 bases and at J to 7 bases, leaving 5 bases not matched to a gene. CDR3 length equals 13 residues. The CDR3 here is CASSSGLEGTQYF. The CDR3, as DNA: TGTGCCAGCAGCTCGGGACTAGAAGGGACCCAGTACTTC.

A few counts support this clonotype. V usage is TRBV24-1 and J usage is TRBJ2-1, with D perhaps given as TRBD1 or TRBD2 (6 bases each). CDR3 size: 19 residues. The V end was cut by 5 bases, the J end by 1 base, with 23 bases between. Per the germline V gene, CDR1 is KGHDR and CDR2 is SFDVKD. The CDR3 spells CATSAALGASAHSYNEQFF. CDR3 nucleotide sequence: TGTGCCACCAGTGCCGCCCTGGGGGCTAGCGCCCATTCCTACAATGAGCAGTTCTTC.

The V call is TRBV19, the J call TRBJ1-6; 8 bases match TRBD1. Germline CDR1 is LNHDA and CDR2 is SQIVND (reference sequence). The CDR3 contains 13 residues. V shed 7 bases, J shed 8 bases, and the junction held 4 bases outside the gene matches. In DNA, the CDR3 is TGTGCCAGTAACAAGGACAGGGATTCACCCCTCCACTTT. Its translation: CASNKDRDSPLHF.

The genes are TRBV4-2 and TRBJ2-2; TRBD1 matches 9 bases. V was pared by 4 bases and J by 5 bases, with 14 bases of the junction left unmatched. Germline V gene sequence: CDR1 LGHNA, CDR2 YNFKEQ. The CDR3 runs 18 residues. Here the CDR3 reads CASSPIQGTGRGTGELFF. The DNA of the CDR3 is TGTGCCAGCAGCCCCATACAAGGGACAGGGCGTGGGACCGGGGAGCTGTTTTTT.

This clonotype occurred a few times. V is TRBV5-6 and J is TRBJ1-2, with 8 positions matching TRBD1. CDR3 length: 15 residues. After removal of 4 bases from V and 6 bases from J, the junction contained 11 bases not matched to a gene. CDR1 and CDR2 (germline): SGHDT, YYEEEE. CDR3 residues: CASSPPTGAEDGYTF. CDR3 nucleotides: TGTGCCAGCAGCCCGCCGACAGGGGCCGAGGATGGCTACACCTTC.